This record concerns one T cell receptor beta chain sequence. The antigen is undetermined. This specimen comes from a study of cytomegalovirus exposure and HLA in healthy donors. Points from the study as a whole: A cluster of highly shared sequence variants was likely a sequencing artifact. TRBV6-2, TRBV6-3 and some other V segments were excluded as indistinguishable.

Primers included in the PCR were 60 Vbeta and 13 Jbeta primers. The method was immunoSEQ multiplex PCR; TCRdb's version includes in-frame clones alone and lacks a portion of them. The sample includes about 120,000 clones, 60% to 85% seen only once; the top ten take about 2.5%. V lost 3 bases, J lost 4 bases, and 7 bases stayed unmatched. Germline CDR1 is SEHNR and CDR2 is FQNEAQ (reference sequence). The CDR3 is made up of 16 amino acids. The V gene is TRBV7-9, the J gene TRBJ1-5; the match to TRBD1 covers 9 bases. Sequencing used PBMCs. The source is a female donor in good health and CMV-seronegative. This CDR3 is CASSFAGTGLNQPQHF. CDR3 nucleotides: TGTGCCAGCAGCTTCGCCGGGACAGGGTTAAATCAGCCCCAGCATTTT.